This record concerns one TCR beta chain sequence. Its cognate antigen is unknown. These data belong to a study of blood T cells in healthy people across ages. Findings and limits, study-wide: Aged donors had fewer naive CD4+ cells and lower diversity than long-lived donors.

Primers used in a second PCR of about 7 to 12 cycles were a sample-barcoded 5' primer and a J-beta primer mix. TCRdb reanalysed the 5' RACE reads using MiXCR and keeps one entry per CDR3 protein. In the table there are 1,100,000 or so distinct CDR3 sequences, 35% to 50% of which are singletons. Trimming at V came to 7 bases and at J to 7 bases, leaving 7 bases not matched to a gene. The CDR3 is made up of 14 amino acids. Germline lookup yields CDR1 MDHEN and CDR2 SYDVKM. Sequencing used blood. V and J are TRBV28 and TRBJ1-6; 7 bases agree with TRBD1. This TCR came from a woman aged 55 to 70 in good health. CDR3 DNA: TGTGCCAGCATAACACAGGGGCGGAATTCACCCCTCCACTTT. It yields the protein CASITQGRNSPLHF.